What follows describes a single TCR beta chain. Its target is not known. A much larger clonotype is one base distant, so this may be a read error. Germline V gives CDR1 MGHRA, CDR2 YSYEKL. The CDR3 extends over 15 amino acids. Three rounds of nested PCR, following a modified ARM-PCR protocol, produced the TCRbeta library. TCRdb used MiXCR to reprocess the multiplex PCR reads, holding one entry per CDR3 protein. The sample comprises around 210,000 distinct CDR3 sequences, 60% to 75% of which are singletons, and 20% to 25% rests with the top ten. RNA was extracted from bulk tissue without any cell sorting. This entry belongs to a study of tumor and adjacent non-tumor tissue in lung cancer. Study-level background: Histology: about a dozen adenocarcinoma, a couple of squamous cell carcinoma, 1 small cell lung cancer. General study results and limits: Significantly higher TCR diversity was found in tumor than normal lung.

Sequencing input: lung tumor tissue. The chain links TRBV4-1 to TRBJ1-5; possibly TRBD1 for D (5 bases). The sequence was collected from a man in his sixties with non-small cell lung cancer. The CDR3 bases are TGCGCCAGCTGCCAAGAGATGACGGGGGTGCGGCCCCAGCATTTT. Translation gives CASCQEMTGVRPQHF.